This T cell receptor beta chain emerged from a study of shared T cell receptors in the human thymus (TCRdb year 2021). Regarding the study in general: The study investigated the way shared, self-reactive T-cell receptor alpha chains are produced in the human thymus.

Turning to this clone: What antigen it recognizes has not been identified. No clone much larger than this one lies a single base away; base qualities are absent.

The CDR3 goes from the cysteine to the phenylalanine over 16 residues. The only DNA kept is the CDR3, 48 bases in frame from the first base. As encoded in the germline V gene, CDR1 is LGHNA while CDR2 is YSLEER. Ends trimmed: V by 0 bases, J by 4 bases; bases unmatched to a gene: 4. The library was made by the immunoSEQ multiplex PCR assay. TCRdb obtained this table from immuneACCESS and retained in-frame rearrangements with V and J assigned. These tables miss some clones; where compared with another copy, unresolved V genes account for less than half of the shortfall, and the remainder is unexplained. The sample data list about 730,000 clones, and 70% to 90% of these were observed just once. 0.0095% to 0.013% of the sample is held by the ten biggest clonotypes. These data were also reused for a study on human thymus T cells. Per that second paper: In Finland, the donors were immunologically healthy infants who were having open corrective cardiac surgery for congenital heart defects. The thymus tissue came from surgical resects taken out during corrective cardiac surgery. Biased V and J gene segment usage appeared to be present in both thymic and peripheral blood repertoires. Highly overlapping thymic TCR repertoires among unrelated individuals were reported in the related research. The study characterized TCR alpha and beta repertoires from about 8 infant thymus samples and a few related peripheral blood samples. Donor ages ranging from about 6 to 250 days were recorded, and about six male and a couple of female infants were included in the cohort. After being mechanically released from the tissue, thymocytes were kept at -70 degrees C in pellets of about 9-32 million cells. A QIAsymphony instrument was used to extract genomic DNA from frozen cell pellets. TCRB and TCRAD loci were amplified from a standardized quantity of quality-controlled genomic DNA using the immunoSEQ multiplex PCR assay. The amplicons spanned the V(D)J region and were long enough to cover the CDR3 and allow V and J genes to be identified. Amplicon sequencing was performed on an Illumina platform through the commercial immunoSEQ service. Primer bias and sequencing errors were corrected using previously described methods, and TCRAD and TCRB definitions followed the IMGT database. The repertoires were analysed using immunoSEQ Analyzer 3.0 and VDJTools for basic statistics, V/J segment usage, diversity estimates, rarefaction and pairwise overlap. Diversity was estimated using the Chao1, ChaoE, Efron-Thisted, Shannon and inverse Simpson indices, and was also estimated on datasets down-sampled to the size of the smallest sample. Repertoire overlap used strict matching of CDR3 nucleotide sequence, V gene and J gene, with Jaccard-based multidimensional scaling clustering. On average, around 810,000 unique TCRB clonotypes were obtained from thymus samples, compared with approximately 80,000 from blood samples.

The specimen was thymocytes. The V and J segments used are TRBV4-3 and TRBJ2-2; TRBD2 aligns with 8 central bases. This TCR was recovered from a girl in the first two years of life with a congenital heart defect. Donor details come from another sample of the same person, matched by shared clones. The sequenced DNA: TGCGCCAGCAGCCAAGAGCGGGGGGCGGGCACCGGGGAGCTGTTTTTT. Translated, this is CASSQERGAGTGELFF.